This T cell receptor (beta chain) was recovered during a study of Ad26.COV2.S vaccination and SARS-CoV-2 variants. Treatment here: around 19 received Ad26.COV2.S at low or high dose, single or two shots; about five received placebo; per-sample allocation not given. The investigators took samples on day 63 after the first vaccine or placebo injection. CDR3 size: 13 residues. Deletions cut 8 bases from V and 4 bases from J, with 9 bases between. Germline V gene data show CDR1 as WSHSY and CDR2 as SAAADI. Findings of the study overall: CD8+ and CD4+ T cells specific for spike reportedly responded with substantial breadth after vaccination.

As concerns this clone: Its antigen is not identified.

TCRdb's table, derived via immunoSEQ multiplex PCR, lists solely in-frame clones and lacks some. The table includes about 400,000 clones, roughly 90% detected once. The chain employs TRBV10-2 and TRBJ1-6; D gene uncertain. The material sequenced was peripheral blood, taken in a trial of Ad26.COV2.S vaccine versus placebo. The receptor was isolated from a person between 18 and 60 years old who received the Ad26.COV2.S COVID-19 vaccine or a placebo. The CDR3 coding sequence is TGCGCCAGCCTAGTGGGTTATAATTCACCCCTCCACTTT. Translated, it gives CASLVGYNSPLHF.